Listed here is a single T cell receptor (beta chain). Repertoires were generated with immunoSEQ multiplex PCR, while TCRdb's copy carries only in-frame clones and drops some. This sample has around 95,000 clones, with roughly 88% found just once. The entry originates in a study of preoperative IRX-2 immunotherapy in early breast cancer. The treatment: preoperative locoregional IRX-2 cytokine immunotherapy. This phase Ib study tested locoregional IRX-2 cytokine immunotherapy given before surgery. The CDR3 runs 15 residues. Germline assignment: CDR1 MNHGY and CDR2 SAAAGT. V was pared by 2 bases and J by 3 bases, with 4 bases of the junction left unmatched.

The starting material was tumor tissue, obtained after IRX-2 immunotherapy. The chain is built from TRBV6-8 and TRBJ1-3; TRBD1 matches at 7 bases. The sequence was collected from a human donor with breast cancer. The CDR3 protein is CASSYVRQGGNTIYF. The CDR3, as DNA: TGTGCCAGCAGTTACGTTCGACAGGGTGGAAACACCATATATTTT.